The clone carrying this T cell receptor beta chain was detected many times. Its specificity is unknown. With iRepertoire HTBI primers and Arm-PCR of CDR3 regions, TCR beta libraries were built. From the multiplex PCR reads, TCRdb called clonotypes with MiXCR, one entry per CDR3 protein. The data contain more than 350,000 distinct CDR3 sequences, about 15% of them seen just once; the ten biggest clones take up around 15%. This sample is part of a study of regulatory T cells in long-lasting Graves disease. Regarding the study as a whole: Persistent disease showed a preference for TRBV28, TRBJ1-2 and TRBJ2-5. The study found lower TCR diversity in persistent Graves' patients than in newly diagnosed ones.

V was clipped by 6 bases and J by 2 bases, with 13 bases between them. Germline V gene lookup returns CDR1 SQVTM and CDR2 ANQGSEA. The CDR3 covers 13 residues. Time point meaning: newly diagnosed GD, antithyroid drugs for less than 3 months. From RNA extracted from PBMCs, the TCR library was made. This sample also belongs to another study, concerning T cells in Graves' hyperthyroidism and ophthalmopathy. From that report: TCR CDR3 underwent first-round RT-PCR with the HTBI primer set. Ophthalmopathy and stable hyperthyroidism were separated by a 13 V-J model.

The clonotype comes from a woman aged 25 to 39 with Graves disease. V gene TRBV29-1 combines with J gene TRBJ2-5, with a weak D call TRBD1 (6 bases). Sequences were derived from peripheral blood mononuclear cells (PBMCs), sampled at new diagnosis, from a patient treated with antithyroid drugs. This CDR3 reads CSVRDTRQETQYF. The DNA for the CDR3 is TGCAGCGTCCGGGACACCCGACAAGAGACCCAGTACTTC.